The clone carrying this T cell receptor (beta chain) turned up a few times. The CDR3 consists of 16 residues. Germline trimming cut 0 bases from V and 4 bases from J; bases unmatched to any gene: 7. CDR1 and CDR2 from the germline V gene are LGHNA and YNFKEQ. This entry is derived from a study of blood T cell repertoires in COVID-19. Study information: Sites across the United States, Italy and Spain contributed samples from acute and convalescent COVID-19. The cDNA or gDNA used as material had been derived from T cells, B-cell-depleted T cells, or PBMCs.

Original data processing: Amplification of reference gene primers provided the estimated nucleated cell counts. TCRdb's copy holds only in-frame clones and misses some; the assay was immunoSEQ multiplex PCR. The DNA gave D and trimming, while V, J and clone size come from that table. Of fewer than 200,000 clones listed, roughly 73% are singletons. This clonotype was obtained from a man between 65 and 85 years old with acute or convalescent COVID-19. The rearrangement links TRBV4-2 to TRBJ1-2; 8 bases line up with TRBD1. The sequenced sample was peripheral blood. CDR3 region: CASSQDVRGLIYGYTF. CDR3 DNA: TGTGCCAGCAGCCAAGACGTCAGGGGGCTCATCTATGGCTACACCTTC.